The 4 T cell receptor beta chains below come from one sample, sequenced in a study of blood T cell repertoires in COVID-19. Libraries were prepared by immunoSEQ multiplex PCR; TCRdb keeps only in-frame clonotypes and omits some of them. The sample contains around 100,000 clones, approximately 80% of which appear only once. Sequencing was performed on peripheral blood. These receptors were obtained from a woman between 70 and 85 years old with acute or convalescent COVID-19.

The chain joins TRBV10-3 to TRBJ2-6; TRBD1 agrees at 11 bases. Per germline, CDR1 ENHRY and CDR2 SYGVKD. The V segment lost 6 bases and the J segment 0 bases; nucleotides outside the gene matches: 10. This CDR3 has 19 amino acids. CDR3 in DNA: TGTGCCATCAGGAGTTTTCCGGGGACAGGGGGCTCTGGGGCCAACGTCCTGACTTTC. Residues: CAIRSFPGTGGSGANVLTF.

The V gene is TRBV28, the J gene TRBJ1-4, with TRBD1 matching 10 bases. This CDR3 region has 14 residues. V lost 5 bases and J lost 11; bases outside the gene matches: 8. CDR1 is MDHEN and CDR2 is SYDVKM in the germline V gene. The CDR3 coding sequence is TGTGCCAGCAGTACGACAGGGGGCGCGAGGAAACTGTTTTTT. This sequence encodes CASSTTGGARKLFF.

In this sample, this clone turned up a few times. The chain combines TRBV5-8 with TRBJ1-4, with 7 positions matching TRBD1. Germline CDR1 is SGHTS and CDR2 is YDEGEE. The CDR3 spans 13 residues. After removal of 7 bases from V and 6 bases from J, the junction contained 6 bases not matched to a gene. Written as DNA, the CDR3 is TGTGCCAGCCGCCGGGACAGCTATGAAAAACTGTTTTTT. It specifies CASRRDSYEKLFF.

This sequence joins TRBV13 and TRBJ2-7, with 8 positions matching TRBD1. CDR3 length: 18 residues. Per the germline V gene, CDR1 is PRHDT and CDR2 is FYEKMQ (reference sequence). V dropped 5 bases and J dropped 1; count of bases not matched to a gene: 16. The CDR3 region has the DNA TGTGCCAGCAGCCCAATAAGGAAAGCGTACAGGGGGTCCTACGAGCAGTACGTC. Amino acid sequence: CASSPIRKAYRGSYEQYV.